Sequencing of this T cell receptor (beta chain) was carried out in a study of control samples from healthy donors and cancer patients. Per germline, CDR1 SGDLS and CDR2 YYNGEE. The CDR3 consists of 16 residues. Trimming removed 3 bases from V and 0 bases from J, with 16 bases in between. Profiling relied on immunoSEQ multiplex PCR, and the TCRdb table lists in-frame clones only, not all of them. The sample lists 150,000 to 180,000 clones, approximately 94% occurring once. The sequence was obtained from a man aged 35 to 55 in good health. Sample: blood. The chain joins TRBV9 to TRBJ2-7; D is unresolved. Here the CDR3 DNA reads TGTGCCAGCAGCGCCGATGACCAAGGACCCTCCTACGAGCAGTACTTC. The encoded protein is CASSADDQGPSYEQYF.